This entry lists 11 T cell receptor beta chains sequenced from one sample in a study of blood T cells in healthy people across ages. Using a J-beta primer mix together with a sample-barcoded 5' primer, a second PCR was run for about 6 to 12 cycles. Using its own MiXCR run on the 5' RACE reads, TCRdb lists one record per CDR3 protein. The data show approximately 810,000 distinct CDR3 sequences, around 28% seen once. The specimen was blood. The receptors shown here come from a woman of 80 years or more in good health.

This clonotype was counted many times. This chain joins TRBV6-2 or TRBV6-3 and TRBJ2-1; no definite D call. V was clipped by 3 bases and J by 7 bases, with 7 bases between them. This CDR3 comprises 12 residues. Germline values: CDR1 MNHEY, CDR2 SVGEGT. The CDR3, as DNA: TGTGCCAGCAGTTATAGGGAAAATGAGCAGTTCTTC. It yields the protein CASSYRENEQFF.

This clonotype was seen only a few times. The genes are TRBV5-1 and TRBJ1-1, with a weak D call TRBD1 (5 bases). The germline V gene has CDR1 SGHRS and CDR2 YFSETQ. The CDR3 runs 17 residues. Trimming removed 1 base at V and 1 base at J, with 17 bases between. CDR3 bases: TGCGCCAGCAGCTTGCAGGGTTCGACAGTAGGGAACACTGAAGCTTTCTTT. It is translated as CASSLQGSTVGNTEAFF.

To note about this clonotype: A much larger clone lies a single base off, so this may be a read error. In nucleotides, the CDR3 is TGCGCCAGCAGCCAAGGCGCCTACAATGAGCAGTTCTTC. Encoded protein: CASSQGAYNEQFF. The chain joins TRBV4-3 to TRBJ2-1; no definite D call. Germline CDR1 LGHNA, CDR2 YSLEER. With 1 base removed from V and 2 bases from J, the gap between germline ends came to 3 bases. The CDR3 extends over 13 amino acids.

This clonotype was counted many times. The chain links TRBV10-3 to TRBJ2-5; unclear D gene. This CDR3 has 15 residues. V was clipped by 3 bases and J by 4 bases, with 15 bases between them. Germline V lookup: CDR1 ENHRY, CDR2 SYGVKD. CDR3 coding DNA: TGTGCCATCAGTGAAAGCAGATCCCAAGGAGAGACCCAGTACTTC. Translating gives CAISESRSQGETQYF.

The chain has TRBV13 and TRBJ2-5; 14 nucleotides agree with TRBD2. The tail of the sequence fits TRBJ2-7 better, so the J call may be wrong. CDR1 and CDR2 (germline): PRHDT, FYEKMQ (reference sequence). CDR3 size: 17 residues. The CDR3 reads CASRRGTSGSLSYEQYF. The CDR3 bases are TGTGCCAGTAGGCGAGGGACTAGCGGGAGTTTAAGCTACGAGCAGTACTTC.

On this clonotype: Possible read error: a much larger clone is one base away. The rearrangement joins TRBV3-1 to TRBJ2-4; D might be TRBD1 (6 bases). Germline V lookup: CDR1 LGHDT, CDR2 YNNKEL (reference sequence). The CDR3 spans 16 residues. As DNA, the CDR3 is TGTGCCAGTCACCCCGGCAGGGGCACAGCCAAAAGCATTCAGTACTTC. It specifies CASHPGRGTAKSIQYF.

This clonotype was recorded many times. This sequence joins TRBV2 and TRBJ2-5; 7 positions agree with TRBD2. From germline, CDR1 is SNHLY and CDR2 FYNNEI. This CDR3 contains 14 residues. V dropped 4 bases and J dropped 11; count of bases not matched to a gene: 13. CDR3 amino acids: CASSGPSGPGEQYF. The CDR3 DNA reads TGTGCCAGCAGTGGTCCTAGCGGACCGGGGGAGCAGTACTTC.

Note on this clonotype: The DNA is omitted, as the CDR3 cannot be located on it reliably, and the CDR3 follows TCRdb's listing. The chain has TRBV7-2 and TRBJ1-6; the table's D call of TRBD1 was not tested on the DNA. Ends included, the CDR3 has 23 residues. CDR1 and CDR2 from the germline V gene are SGHTA and FQGNSA. The CDR3 is CASSLADRDGYTFGSGTNSPLHF.

A remark on this clonotype: Being one base from a much bigger clone, this may be a read error. The chain uses TRBV11-2 and TRBJ2-6, with TRBD1 as a possible D gene (5 bases). Looked up from germline, CDR1 is SGHAT and CDR2 is FQNNGV. The CDR3 runs to 16 residues. The DNA of the CDR3 is TGTGCCAGCAGCTTGTTGCAGGGCTCTGGGGCCAACGTCCGGACTTTC. Protein: CASSLLQGSGANVRTF.

This clonotype appeared many times. The chain carries TRBV10-3 and TRBJ2-1; the D gene is possibly TRBD2 (6 bases). Germline V gene sequence: CDR1 ENHRY, CDR2 SYGVKD. Trimming removed 8 bases from V and 4 bases from J, with 24 bases in between. This CDR3 has 17 residues. The DNA for the CDR3 is TGTGCCATCGGCCGGGCGTCCCAACGGGGGAATTACAATGAGCAGTTCTTC. Translated, it gives CAIGRASQRGNYNEQFF.

This clonotype was picked up many times. The rearrangement joins TRBV7-2 to TRBJ2-5, with 10 nucleotides matching TRBD2. The germline V gene has CDR1 SGHTA and CDR2 FQGNSA. V was clipped by 3 bases and J by 5 bases; unmatched bases: 3. The CDR3 runs to 14 residues. For the CDR3, the DNA is TGTGCCAGCAGCTTCAGCGGGGGGGTGGAGACCCAGTACTTC. Its protein is CASSFSGGVETQYF.